Listed below are T cell receptor beta chains from one sample, sequenced in a study of prognosis after radiotherapy for stage I lung cancer. TCRdb reanalysed the multiplex PCR reads using MiXCR and keeps one entry per CDR3 protein. Here the sample spans 17,000 or so distinct CDR3 sequences, over 25% being singletons. This sample comprised PBMCs, obtained before or after stereotactic body radiation therapy (not recorded which). These receptors all stem from a donor at least 50 years old with non-small cell lung cancer. Each CDR3 is given with its conserved first and last residue. The size of a clone is reported for some rows only, either as once, few or many, or as a class for expanded clones.

clone size,J gene,V gene,CDR3 protein
many,TRBJ1-1,TRBV30,CAWSATVEAFF
NA,TRBJ2-7,TRBV5-4,CASSSREGSYEQYF
few,TRBJ2-7,TRBV5-4,CASSLGSRQAPEQYF
many,TRBJ1-2,TRBV4-1,CASSLRERAGHGYTF
NA,TRBJ2-5,TRBV20-1,CSGPRRGGGETQYF
many,TRBJ1-5,TRBV29-1,CSVADSFNQPQHF
few,TRBJ1-1,TRBV4-1,CASSQEKGGGRRAGNTEASF
NA,TRBJ2-7,TRBV2,CASTEVFMTRGYEQYF
NA,TRBJ2-7,TRBV28,CASSKTGLSYEQYF
many,TRBJ2-1,TRBV3-1,CASSQVRTSGRNEQFF
NA,TRBJ1-6,TRBV15,CATSRDAGDRSQFNLHF
many,TRBJ1-5,TRBV19,CASSIARGSNQPQHF
medium-sized,TRBJ2-7,TRBV7-2,CASSWGQHYEQYF
many,TRBJ2-3,TRBV6-5,CASTRGSADTQYF
many,TRBJ1-3,TRBV20-1,CSAMGAGNIIYF
medium-sized,TRBJ2-1,TRBV11-1,CASSLRIAGKNEQFF
many,TRBJ2-3,TRBV28,CASSRSGRATDTQYF
many,TRBJ2-3,TRBV6-1,CASSDRTPSTDTQYF
many,TRBJ2-5,TRBV11-3,CASSPGTEETQYF
many,TRBJ2-2,TRBV19,CASSKDLITGELFF
many,TRBJ1-2,TRBV28,CASRDRGLRDYGYTF
NA,TRBJ1-1,TRBV29-1,CSVCLTVHEASF
many,TRBJ2-6,TRBV13,CASSVGTGIGANVLTF
many,TRBJ2-5,TRBV9,CASSVDGGFQETQYF
many,TRBJ2-7,TRBV4-1,CASSQQGDYEQYF
many,TRBJ2-3,TRBV12-3/TRBV12-4,CASSLRGTGDTQYF
NA,TRBJ2-7,TRBV6-2/TRBV6-3,CASSAGIVESYEQYF
many,TRBJ2-5,TRBV5-1,CASSLAGGQETQYF
many,TRBJ1-3,TRBV20-1,CSANEGQGHSGNTIYF
many,TRBJ2-1,TRBV11-2,CASSLRGWEQFF
many,TRBJ1-6,TRBV28,CASSLDRAGASLHF
many,TRBJ2-3,TRBV20-1,CSARTLAGGPDTQYF
many,TRBJ2-7,TRBV11-2,CASSVTQGGRFYEQYF
many,TRBJ2-5,TRBV10-3,CAISGGYGSEETQYF
many,TRBJ1-5,TRBV30,CAWRQGGQPQHF
many,TRBJ1-2,TRBV14,CASSQGGGAGARGYTF
medium-sized,TRBJ1-2,TRBV4-2,CASSQNRVAYTF
many,TRBJ2-2,TRBV7-2,CASSLYWASGSTGELFF
many,TRBJ1-1,TRBV25-1,CASSEIDGNTEAFF
many,TRBJ1-2,TRBV28,CASSLRINYGYTF
NA,TRBJ1-6,TRBV6-5,CASGYQGGSYNSPLHF